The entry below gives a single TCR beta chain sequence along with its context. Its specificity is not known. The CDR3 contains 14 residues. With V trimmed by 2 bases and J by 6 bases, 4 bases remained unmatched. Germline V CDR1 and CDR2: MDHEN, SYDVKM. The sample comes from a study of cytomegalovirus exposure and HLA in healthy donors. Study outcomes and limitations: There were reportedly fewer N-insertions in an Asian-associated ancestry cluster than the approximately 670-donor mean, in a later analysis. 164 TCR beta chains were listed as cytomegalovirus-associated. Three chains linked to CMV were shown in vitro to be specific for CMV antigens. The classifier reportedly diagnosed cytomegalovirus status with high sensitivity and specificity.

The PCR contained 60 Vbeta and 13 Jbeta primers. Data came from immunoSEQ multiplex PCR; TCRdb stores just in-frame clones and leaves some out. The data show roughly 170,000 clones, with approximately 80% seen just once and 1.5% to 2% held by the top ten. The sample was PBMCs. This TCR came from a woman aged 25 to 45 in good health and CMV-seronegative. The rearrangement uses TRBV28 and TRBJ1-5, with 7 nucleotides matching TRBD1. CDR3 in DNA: TGTGCCAGCAGTTTACGAGGGGACAGTCAGCCCCAGCATTTT. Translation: CASSLRGDSQPQHF.